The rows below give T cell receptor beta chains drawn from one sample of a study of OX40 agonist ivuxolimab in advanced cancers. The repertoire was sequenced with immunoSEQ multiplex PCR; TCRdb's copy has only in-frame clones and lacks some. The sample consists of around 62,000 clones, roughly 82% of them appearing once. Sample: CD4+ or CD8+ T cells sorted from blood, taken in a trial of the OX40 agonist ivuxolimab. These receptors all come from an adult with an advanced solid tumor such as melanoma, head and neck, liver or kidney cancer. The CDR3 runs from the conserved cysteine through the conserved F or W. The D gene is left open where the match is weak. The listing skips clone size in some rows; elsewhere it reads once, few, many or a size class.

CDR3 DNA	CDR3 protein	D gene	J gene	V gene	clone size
TGCAGCGTTGAGACAGGGGGACAGTTCTTC	CSVETGGQFF	TRBD1	TRBJ2-1	TRBV29-1	NA
TGTGCCAGCAGCAGCGGGACAGGGGGCCAAGAGACCCAGTACTTC	CASSSGTGGQETQYF	TRBD1	TRBJ2-5	TRBV7-9	NA
TGTGCCAGTAGACGAGTATTAGCAGGGGACTATGGCTACACCTTC	CASRRVLAGDYGYTF	NA	TRBJ1-2	TRBV19	NA
TGTGCCAGCAGACCGGGACATAACTATGGCTACACCTTC	CASRPGHNYGYTF	NA	TRBJ1-2	TRBV27	NA
TGTGCCATCAATGGGGGGCCAGATCGGACTGAAGCTTTCTTT	CAINGGPDRTEAFF	NA	TRBJ1-1	TRBV10-3	NA
TGTGCCAGCAGTTTAGTGGGACAGTTGAACACTGAAGCTTTCTTT	CASSLVGQLNTEAFF	TRBD1	TRBJ1-1	TRBV28	once
TGTGCCAGCAGCCCCCCTTTATATGGGGTGGGCGGCTACACCTTC	CASSPPLYGVGGYTF	NA	TRBJ1-2	TRBV28	NA
TGTGCCAGCAGCTTGGTCCCAGCCCAAGAGACCCAGTACTTC	CASSLVPAQETQYF	NA	TRBJ2-5	TRBV5-6	NA
TGTGCCAGCAGTCCACGGGGCGGGGGCCCCTACGAGCAGTACTTC	CASSPRGGGPYEQYF	NA	TRBJ2-7	TRBV27	NA
TGTGCCAGCGCGTCCCAGGGGGACCCGTTCACCGGGTGTACCTTC	CASASQGDPFTGCTF	TRBD1	TRBJ1-2	TRBV28	NA